Listed here are 9 T cell receptor beta chains from one sample, sequenced in a study of T cell changes during pregnancy in multiple sclerosis. Some clones are missing from TCRdb's copy, which holds only in-frame ones; the method was immunoSEQ multiplex PCR. The sample consists of over 80,000 clones, 85% to 95% of them appearing once. Here the sequenced sample was peripheral blood, taken in the third trimester of pregnancy. The receptor set was obtained from a female donor in good health, enrolled as a control in a pregnancy study.

This rearrangement joins TRBV28 to TRBJ2-5, with D possibly TRBD1 on 5 matching bases. This CDR3 is built from 15 residues. V shed 6 bases and J shed 1 base, with 15 bases lying between them. From germline, CDR1 is MDHEN and CDR2 SYDVKM. The CDR3 region has the DNA TGTGCCAGCAGCCGAACGGTGGGGCTCCAAGAGACCCAGTACTTC. Amino acids: CASSRTVGLQETQYF.

The CDR3 region is CASHAQGSTEAFF. The CDR3 region has the DNA TGTGCCAGCCACGCACAGGGATCCACTGAAGCTTTCTTT. V usage is TRBV2 and J usage is TRBJ1-1; D is possibly TRBD1 (6 bases). The V end was cut by 8 bases, the J end by 4 bases, with 14 bases between. The germline V gene has CDR1 SNHLY and CDR2 FYNNEI. This CDR3 region has 13 residues.

The CDR3 loop is CASRGANTGELFF. The CDR3 DNA sequence: TGCGCCAGCAGAGGAGCGAACACCGGGGAGCTGTTTTTT. The V gene is TRBV5-1, the J gene TRBJ2-2; D is undetermined. The CDR3 runs to 13 residues. V lost 5 bases and J lost 0, with 5 bases in between. Germline V lookup: CDR1 SGHRS, CDR2 YFSETQ.

The J gene is TRBJ2-5, the V gene TRBV2, with 8 bases matching TRBD2. This CDR3 region has 16 residues. Germline CDR1 and CDR2: SNHLY and FYNNEI. V was pared by 6 bases and J by 2 bases, with 11 bases of the junction left unmatched. The CDR3, as DNA: TGTGCCAGCAGCCTCACTAGCGGAAGGACTCAAGAGACCCAGTACTTC. Its translation: CASSLTSGRTQETQYF. Full variable domain (remainder filled in from reference TRBV2 and TRBJ2-5): EPEVTQTPSHQVTQMGQEVILRCVPISNHLYFYWYRQILGQKVEFLVSFYNNEISEKSEIFDDQFSVERPDGSNFTLKIRSTKLEDSAMYFCASSLTSGRTQETQYFGPGTRLLVL.

This chain connects TRBV2 to TRBJ1-1; perhaps TRBD1 as D (6 bases). The CDR3 covers 13 residues. CDR1 is SNHLY and CDR2 is FYNNEI in the germline V gene. V was trimmed by 6 bases and J by 1 base, leaving 9 bases between them. CDR3 DNA: TGTGCCAGCAGCGAACAGGGGAACACTGAAGCTTTCTTT. Translated: CASSEQGNTEAFF.

This chain joins TRBV5-4 and TRBJ2-5; 11 bases are a match to TRBD1. The length of the CDR3 is 17 residues. The V gene end was trimmed by 3 bases and the J gene end by 5 bases; junction bases not matched to a gene: 12. In germline, CDR1 is SGHNT, CDR2 YYREEE (reference sequence). CDR3 protein: CASSSPPGQGDAETQYF. The CDR3 region has the DNA TGTGCCAGCAGCTCTCCCCCGGGACAGGGGGACGCGGAGACCCAGTACTTC.

V and J are TRBV6-6 and TRBJ1-5; D remains unclear. CDR1 and CDR2 (germline): MNHNY, SVGAGI (reference sequence). The V gene lost 6 bases and the J gene lost 6 bases, with 15 bases spanning the gap. The CDR3 length is 14 residues. For the CDR3, the DNA is TGTGCCAGCAGCCCACCAGGAGGAGGTCAGCCCCAGCATTTT. Residues: CASSPPGGGQPQHF.

V is TRBV2 and J is TRBJ2-2; possible D gene TRBD2, 5 bases. V lost 4 bases and J 6 bases, leaving 24 bases between the germline ends. The germline V gene has CDR1 SNHLY and CDR2 FYNNEI. CDR3 length: 18 amino acids. CDR3 protein: CASSAQSIAILASGELFF. CDR3 in DNA: TGTGCCAGCAGTGCACAATCCATAGCAATTCTAGCTTCCGGGGAGCTGTTTTTT.

CDR3 loop: CASSPRSGRVKRNEQFF. In DNA form, the CDR3 reads TGTGCCAGCAGCCCCAGAAGCGGGAGGGTGAAAAGGAATGAGCAGTTCTTC. The chain joins TRBV9 to TRBJ2-1; TRBD2 matches 10 bases. This CDR3 has 17 residues. After removal of 4 bases from V and 7 bases from J, the junction contained 14 bases not matched to a gene. Germline V gene sequence: CDR1 SGDLS, CDR2 YYNGEE.